A selection of T cell receptor beta chains follows, all from one sample in a study of cytomegalovirus exposure and HLA in healthy donors. TCRdb's table, derived via immunoSEQ multiplex PCR, lists solely in-frame clones and lacks some. This repertoire includes approximately 110,000 clones. Sequencing was carried out using PBMCs. The receptors were gathered from a man younger than 30 in good health and CMV-seronegative. Each CDR3 is given with its conserved first and last residue. Each record gives: V gene, J gene, D gene, CDR3 protein, CDR3 DNA. A D gene is named only where the DNA matches it firmly.

TRBV15,TRBJ1-4,.,CATSSRVTLPGEKLFF,TGTGCCACCAGCAGTCGCGTGACCTTACCCGGGGAAAAACTGTTTTTT
TRBV7-9,TRBJ1-1,TRBD1,CASSRQGNEAFF,TGTGCCAGCAGCCGACAGGGAAATGAAGCTTTCTTT
TRBV11-2,TRBJ1-1,TRBD1,CATVRQGSIAEAFF,TGTGCCACCGTGAGACAGGGGTCGATCGCTGAAGCTTTCTTT
TRBV9,TRBJ2-1,TRBD2,CASSVRLAGGRGRGDNEQFF,TGTGCCAGCAGCGTGAGACTAGCGGGAGGTCGGGGTAGAGGGGACAATGAGCAGTTCTTC
TRBV7-8,TRBJ2-3,TRBD2,CASSPEKRGSTDTQYF,TGTGCCAGCAGCCCGGAAAAGCGGGGGAGCACAGATACGCAGTATTTT
TRBV5-1,TRBJ2-1,.,CASSFLGNEQFF,TGCGCCAGCAGCTTCCTAGGCAATGAGCAGTTCTTC
TRBV7-9,TRBJ2-2,.,CASSSGQRNTGELFF,TGTGCCAGCAGCTCGGGACAAAGAAACACCGGGGAGCTGTTTTTT
TRBV5-4,TRBJ1-1,.,CASSPPSRDTGAFF,TGTGCCAGCAGCCCTCCCTCAAGGGACACTGGAGCTTTCTTT
TRBV19,TRBJ1-3,TRBD1,CASSLGTDGNTIYF,TGTGCCAGTAGTCTCGGGACAGATGGAAACACCATATATTTT
TRBV7-9,TRBJ1-1,.,CASSSGGGTEAFF,TGTGCCAGCAGCTCCGGGGGGGGCACTGAAGCTTTCTTT
TRBV7-2,TRBJ2-5,.,CASSRGVLETQYF,TGTGCCAGCAGCCGCGGGGTCTTGGAGACCCAGTACTTC
TRBV25-1,TRBJ1-2,TRBD1,CASSEPTGVDYGYTF,TGTGCCAGCAGTGAACCGACAGGGGTGGACTATGGCTACACCTTC
TRBV5-8,TRBJ2-7,.,CASRDRPNYEQYF,TGTGCCAGCAGAGACAGGCCTAACTACGAGCAGTACTTC
TRBV27,TRBJ1-3,.,CASSFSSGNTIYF,TGTGCCAGCTCCTTTAGCTCTGGAAACACCATATATTTT
TRBV5-5,TRBJ1-5,.,CASSLSGGSGQPQHF,TGTGCCAGCAGCCTCAGCGGGGGGAGCGGTCAGCCCCAGCATTTT
TRBV30,TRBJ1-1,.,CAWSYKGVNTEAFF,TGTGCCTGGAGCTACAAGGGGGTGAACACTGAAGCTTTCTTT
TRBV28,TRBJ1-2,.,CASSLDSLRGYTF,TGTGCCAGCAGCCTCGACAGCCTCCGGGGCTACACCTTC
TRBV10-1,TRBJ2-1,TRBD1,CASSERQGGEQFF,TGCGCCAGCAGTGAAAGACAGGGTGGTGAGCAGTTCTTC
TRBV11-2,TRBJ2-1,TRBD2,CASSSILAGTGNEQFF,TGTGCCAGCAGCTCCATCCTAGCGGGAACGGGGAATGAGCAGTTCTTC
TRBV5-1,TRBJ2-3,.,CASSSDSSATQYF,TGCGCCAGCAGCTCCGACTCTTCCGCTACGCAGTATTTT
TRBV13,TRBJ1-1,.,CASSLGKGWAFF,TGTGCCAGCAGCTTAGGGAAGGGGTGGGCTTTCTTT
TRBV6-1,TRBJ1-1,TRBD1,CASIRDRGEAFF,TGTGCCAGCATCCGGGACAGAGGCGAAGCTTTCTTT
TRBV19,TRBJ2-7,.,CASRGSSGSYEQYF,TGTGCCAGCAGGGGTTCATCGGGCTCCTACGAGCAGTACTTC
TRBV6-1,TRBJ2-7,TRBD1,CASSEGQGFTYEQYF,TGTGCCAGCAGTGAAGGACAGGGGTTTACTTACGAGCAGTACTTC
TRBV5-4,TRBJ2-7,TRBD1,CASSPGTGGFDEQYF,TGTGCCAGCAGCCCCGGGACAGGGGGCTTCGACGAGCAGTACTTC
TRBV4-2,TRBJ2-6,.,CASSHPLASGANVLTF,TGTGCCAGCAGCCACCCACTCGCCTCTGGGGCCAACGTCCTGACTTTC
TRBV14,TRBJ1-1,.,CASSFGGLDTEAFF,TGTGCCAGCAGCTTCGGGGGTTTGGACACTGAAGCTTTCTTT
TRBV5-6,TRBJ2-2,.,CASSLGARAGELFF,TGTGCCAGCAGCTTAGGAGCCCGGGCCGGGGAGCTGTTTTTT
TRBV7-8,TRBJ1-2,.,CASSLADSNYGYTF,TGTGCCAGCAGCTTAGCCGACAGCAACTATGGCTACACCTTC
TRBV6-5,TRBJ2-4,.,CASSFEQGWRNIQYF,TGTGCCAGCAGTTTCGAACAGGGATGGAGAAACATTCAGTACTTC
TRBV6-5,TRBJ2-2,TRBD2,CASSYSSGTNTGELFF,TGTGCCAGCAGTTACTCTAGCGGGACGAACACCGGGGAGCTGTTTTTT
TRBV18,TRBJ2-3,.,CASSLDRFADTQYF,TGTGCCAGCTCACTCGACAGGTTCGCCGATACGCAGTATTTT
TRBV6-5,TRBJ2-3,TRBD1,CASSRDRGLTDTQYF,TGTGCCAGCAGCCGGGACAGGGGCCTCACAGATACGCAGTATTTT
TRBV11-2,TRBJ2-1,.,CASSLEVHEQFF,TGTGCCAGCAGTCTAGAGGTCCATGAGCAGTTCTTC
TRBV2,TRBJ1-5,TRBD1,CASSDMLGAGGIIGGQHF,TGTGCCAGCAGTGATATGCTAGGGGCAGGGGGTATAATCGGGGGCCAGCATTTT
TRBV30,TRBJ1-2,.,CAWSVPAGPSYGYTF,TGTGCCTGGAGTGTCCCAGCAGGGCCTTCCTATGGCTACACCTTC
TRBV19,TRBJ1-1,.,CASSIQGALNTEAFF,TGTGCCAGTAGTATCCAGGGTGCCTTGAACACTGAAGCTTTCTTT
TRBV2,TRBJ1-6,TRBD1,CASTRQGAGSPLHF,TGTGCCAGCACGCGACAGGGGGCAGGTTCACCCCTCCACTTT
TRBV7-9,TRBJ2-1,TRBD2,CAGVSGAYNEQFF,TGTGCCGGGGTTAGCGGGGCCTACAATGAGCAGTTCTTC
TRBV9,TRBJ1-3,TRBD1,CASSATGGLRNTIYF,TGTGCCAGCAGCGCAACAGGGGGGTTAAGAAACACCATATATTTT
TRBV19,TRBJ2-4,.,CASSPGSDKNIQYF,TGTGCCAGTAGTCCAGGGTCCGACAAAAACATTCAGTACTTC
TRBV7-8,TRBJ1-1,.,CASSFIGDYTEAFF,TGTGCCAGCAGCTTCATAGGGGACTACACTGAAGCTTTCTTT
TRBV19,TRBJ2-6,TRBD1,CASSRGTGVPNVLTF,TGTGCCAGTAGTAGGGGGACAGGTGTACCCAACGTCCTGACTTTC
TRBV25-1,TRBJ1-5,TRBD1,CASSDTGVLFPQHF,TGTGCCAGCAGTGACACAGGGGTATTATTCCCCCAGCATTTT
TRBV6-5,TRBJ2-7,TRBD1,CASSYSGTGIEQYF,TGTGCCAGCAGTTACTCGGGGACAGGGATCGAGCAGTACTTC
TRBV7-9,TRBJ2-7,.,CASSTDRPPYEQYF,TGTGCCAGCAGCACCGACAGGCCTCCCTACGAGCAGTACTTC
TRBV5-1,TRBJ2-3,TRBD2,CASSFRAAGADTQYF,TGCGCCAGCAGCTTTAGGGCCGCGGGAGCAGATACGCAGTATTTT
TRBV29-1,TRBJ2-1,.,CSVGDRSEQFF,TGCAGCGTCGGGGATCGTAGTGAGCAGTTCTTC
TRBV11-2,TRBJ2-5,.,CASSLFLVPQETQYF,TGTGCCAGCAGCTTATTTTTAGTGCCTCAAGAGACCCAGTACTTC
TRBV9,TRBJ2-3,.,CASSNTGSTDTQYF,TGTGCCAGCAGCAATACGGGTAGCACAGATACGCAGTATTTT
TRBV5-1,TRBJ2-1,TRBD2,CASSPRTSVSYNEQFF,TGCGCCAGCAGCCCCCGGACTAGCGTCTCCTACAATGAGCAGTTCTTC